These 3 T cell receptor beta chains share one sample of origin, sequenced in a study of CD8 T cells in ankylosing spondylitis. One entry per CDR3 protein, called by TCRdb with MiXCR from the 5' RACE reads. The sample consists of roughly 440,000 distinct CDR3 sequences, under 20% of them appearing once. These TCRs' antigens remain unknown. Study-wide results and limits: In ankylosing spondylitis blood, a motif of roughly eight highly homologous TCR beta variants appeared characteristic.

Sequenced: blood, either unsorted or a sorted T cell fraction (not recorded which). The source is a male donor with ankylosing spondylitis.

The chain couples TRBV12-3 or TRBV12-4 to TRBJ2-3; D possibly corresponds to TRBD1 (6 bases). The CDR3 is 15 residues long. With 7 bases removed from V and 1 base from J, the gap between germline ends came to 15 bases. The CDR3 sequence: CASTPPEGGTDTQYF. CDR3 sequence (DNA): TGTGCCAGCACCCCCCCAGAGGGGGGCACAGATACGCAGTATTTT.

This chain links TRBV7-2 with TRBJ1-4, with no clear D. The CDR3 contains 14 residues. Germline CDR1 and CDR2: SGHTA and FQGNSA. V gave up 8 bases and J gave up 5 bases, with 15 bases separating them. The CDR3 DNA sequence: TGTGCCAGCTCTAAGTCGCCGTTCAATGAAAAACTGTTTTTT. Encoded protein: CASSKSPFNEKLFF. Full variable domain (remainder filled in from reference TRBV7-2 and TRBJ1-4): GAGVSQSPSNKVTEKGKDVELRCDPISGHTALYWYRQSLGQGLEFLIYFQGNSAPDKSGLPSDRFSAERTGGSVSTLTIQRTQQEDSAVYLCASSKSPFNEKLFFGSGTQLSVL.

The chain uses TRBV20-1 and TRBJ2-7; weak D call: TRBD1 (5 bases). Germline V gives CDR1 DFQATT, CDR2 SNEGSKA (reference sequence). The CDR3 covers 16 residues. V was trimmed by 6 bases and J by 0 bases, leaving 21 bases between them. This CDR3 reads CSAHNQGPIVSYEQYF. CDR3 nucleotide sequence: TGCAGTGCCCACAACCAGGGTCCTATCGTCTCCTACGAGCAGTACTTC.